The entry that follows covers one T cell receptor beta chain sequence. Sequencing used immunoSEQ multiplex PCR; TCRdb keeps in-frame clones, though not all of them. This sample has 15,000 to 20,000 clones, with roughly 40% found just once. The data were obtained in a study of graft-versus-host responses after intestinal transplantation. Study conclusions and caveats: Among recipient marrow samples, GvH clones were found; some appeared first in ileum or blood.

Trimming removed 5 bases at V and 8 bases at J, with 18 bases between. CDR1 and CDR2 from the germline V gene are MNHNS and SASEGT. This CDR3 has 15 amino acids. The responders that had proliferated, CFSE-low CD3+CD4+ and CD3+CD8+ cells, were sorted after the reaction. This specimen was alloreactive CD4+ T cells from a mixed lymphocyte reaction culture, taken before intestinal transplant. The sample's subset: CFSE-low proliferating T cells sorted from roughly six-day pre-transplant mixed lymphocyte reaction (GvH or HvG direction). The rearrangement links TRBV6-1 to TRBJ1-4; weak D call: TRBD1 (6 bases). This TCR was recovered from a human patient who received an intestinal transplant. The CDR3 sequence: CASSPRWGPGEKLFF. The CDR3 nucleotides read TGTGCCAGCAGTCCCCGATGGGGGCCAGGCGAAAAACTGTTTTTT.